Only a few counts were recorded for the clone carrying this T cell receptor (beta chain). Its antigen is undetermined. This entry belongs to a study of identical twins. Findings and limits, study-wide: Zero-insertion analyses might be partly confounded by invariant T cells like MAIT and iNKT. Abundant beta clonotypes from cord blood bore fewer insertions; memory repertoires lacked this pattern.

The V and J ends lost 0 bases and 2 bases, in that order; junction bases with no gene match: 2. The length of the CDR3 is 15 residues. Germline CDR1 is SGDLS and CDR2 is YYNGEE. TCRdb re-derived calls from the 5' RACE reads in MiXCR, one entry per CDR3 protein. This sample has some 260,000 distinct CDR3 sequences, with about 14% found just once. This chain uses TRBV9 with TRBJ2-5; the match to TRBD2 covers 9 bases. Sequenced: memory (CD45RO+) T cells sorted from blood. The TCR comes from a woman between 18 and 29 years old in good health. CDR3 amino acids: CASSVGTSVQETQYF. In DNA, the CDR3 is TGTGCCAGCAGCGTAGGGACTAGCGTACAAGAGACCCAGTACTTC.